The present entry profiles one TCR beta chain with its context. This CDR3 is built from 17 residues. The germline gives CDR1 PRHDT, CDR2 FYEKMQ (reference sequence). V dropped 5 bases and J dropped 1 base, with 15 bases sitting between them. These data originate in a study of blood T cell repertoires in COVID-19. Overall study: Sites in the United States, Italy and Spain provided acute and convalescent COVID-19 samples.

Method: immunoSEQ multiplex PCR; TCRdb's copy keeps in-frame clones and lacks some. Of hundreds of thousands of clones listed, roughly 90% are singletons. The chain employs TRBV13 and TRBJ2-6; D is possibly TRBD2 (7 bases). This receptor was taken from a woman in her twenties or thirties with acute or convalescent COVID-19. The sample comprised peripheral blood. CDR3 bases: TGTGCCAGCAGCATCCGGGGGGCGGTTTCTGGGGCCAACGTCCTGACTTTC. It is translated as CASSIRGAVSGANVLTF.